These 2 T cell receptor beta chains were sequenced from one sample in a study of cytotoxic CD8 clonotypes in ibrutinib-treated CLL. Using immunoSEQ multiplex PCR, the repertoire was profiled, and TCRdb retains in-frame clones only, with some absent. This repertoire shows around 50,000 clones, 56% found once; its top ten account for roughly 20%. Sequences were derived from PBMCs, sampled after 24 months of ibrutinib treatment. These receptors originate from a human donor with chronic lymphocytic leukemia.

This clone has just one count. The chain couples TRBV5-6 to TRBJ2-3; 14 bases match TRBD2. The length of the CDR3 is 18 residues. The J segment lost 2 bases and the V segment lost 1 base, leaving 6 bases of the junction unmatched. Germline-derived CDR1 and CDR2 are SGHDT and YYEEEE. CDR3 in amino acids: CASSLFGTSGGNTDTQYF. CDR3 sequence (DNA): TGTGCCAGCAGCTTGTTTGGGACTAGCGGGGGCAACACAGATACGCAGTATTTT. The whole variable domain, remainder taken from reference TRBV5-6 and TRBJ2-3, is DAGVTQSPTHLIKTRGQQVTLRCSPKSGHDTVSWYQQALGQGPQFIFQYYEEEERQRGNFPDRFSGHQFPNYSSELNVNALLLGDSALYLCASSLFGTSGGNTDTQYFGPGTRLTVL.

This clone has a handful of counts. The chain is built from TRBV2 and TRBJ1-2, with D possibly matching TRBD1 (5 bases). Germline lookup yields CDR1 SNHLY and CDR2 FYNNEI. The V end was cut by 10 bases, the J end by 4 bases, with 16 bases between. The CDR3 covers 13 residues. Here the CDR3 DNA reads TGTGCCACCACTCAGGGAACCACCTATGGCTACACCTTC. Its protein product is CATTQGTTYGYTF.